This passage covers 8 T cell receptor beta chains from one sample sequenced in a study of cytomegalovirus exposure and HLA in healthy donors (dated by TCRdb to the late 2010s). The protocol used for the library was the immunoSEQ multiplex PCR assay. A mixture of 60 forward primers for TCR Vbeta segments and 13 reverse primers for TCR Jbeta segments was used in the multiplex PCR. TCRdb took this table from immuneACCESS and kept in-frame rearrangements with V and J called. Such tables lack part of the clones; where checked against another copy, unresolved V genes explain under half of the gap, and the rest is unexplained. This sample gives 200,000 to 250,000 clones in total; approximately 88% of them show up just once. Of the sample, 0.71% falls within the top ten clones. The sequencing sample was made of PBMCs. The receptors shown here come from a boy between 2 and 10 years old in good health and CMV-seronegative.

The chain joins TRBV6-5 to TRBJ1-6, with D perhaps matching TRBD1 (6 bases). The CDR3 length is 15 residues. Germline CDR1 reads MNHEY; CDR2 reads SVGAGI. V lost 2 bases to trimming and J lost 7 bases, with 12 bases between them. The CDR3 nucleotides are TGTGCCAGCAGTTACGAAGCAGGGGAAAATTCACCCCTCCACTTT. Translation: CASSYEAGENSPLHF.

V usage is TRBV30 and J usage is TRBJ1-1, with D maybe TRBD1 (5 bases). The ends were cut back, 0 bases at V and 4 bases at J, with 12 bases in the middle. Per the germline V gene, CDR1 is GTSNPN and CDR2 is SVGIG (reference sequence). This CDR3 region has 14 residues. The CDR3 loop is CAWSVNGGATEAFF. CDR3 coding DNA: TGTGCCTGGAGTGTAAACGGTGGGGCCACTGAAGCTTTCTTT.

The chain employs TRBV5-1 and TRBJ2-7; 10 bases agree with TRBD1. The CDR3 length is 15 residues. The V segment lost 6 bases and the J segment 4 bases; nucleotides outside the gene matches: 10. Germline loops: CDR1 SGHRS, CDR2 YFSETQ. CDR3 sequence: CASKESWDRGYEQYF. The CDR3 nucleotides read TGCGCCAGCAAGGAAAGCTGGGACAGGGGTTACGAGCAGTACTTC.

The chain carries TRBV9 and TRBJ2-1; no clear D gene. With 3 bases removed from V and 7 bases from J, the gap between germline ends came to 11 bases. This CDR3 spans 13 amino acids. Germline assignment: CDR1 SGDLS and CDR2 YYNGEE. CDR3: CASSARLGNEQFF. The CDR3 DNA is TGTGCCAGCAGCGCCAGACTTGGAAATGAGCAGTTCTTC.

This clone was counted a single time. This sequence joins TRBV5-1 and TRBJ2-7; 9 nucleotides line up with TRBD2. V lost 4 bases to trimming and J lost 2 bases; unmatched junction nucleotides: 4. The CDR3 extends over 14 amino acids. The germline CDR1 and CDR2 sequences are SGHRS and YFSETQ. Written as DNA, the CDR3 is TGCGCCAGCAGCATAGCGGGAGAGGCCTACGAGCAGTACTTC. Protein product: CASSIAGEAYEQYF.

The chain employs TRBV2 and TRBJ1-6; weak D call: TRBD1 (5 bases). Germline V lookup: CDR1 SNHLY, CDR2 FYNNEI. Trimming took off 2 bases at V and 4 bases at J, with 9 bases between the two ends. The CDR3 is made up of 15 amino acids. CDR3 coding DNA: TGTGCCAGCAGTGAACCGACAGAATATAATTCACCCCTCCACTTT. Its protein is CASSEPTEYNSPLHF.

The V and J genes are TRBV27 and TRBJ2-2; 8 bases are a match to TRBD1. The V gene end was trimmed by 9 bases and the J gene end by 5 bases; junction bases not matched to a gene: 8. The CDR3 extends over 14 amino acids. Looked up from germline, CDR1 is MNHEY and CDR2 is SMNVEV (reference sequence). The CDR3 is CASWTGYNTGELFF. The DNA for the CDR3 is TGTGCCAGTTGGACAGGGTATAATACCGGGGAGCTGTTTTTT.

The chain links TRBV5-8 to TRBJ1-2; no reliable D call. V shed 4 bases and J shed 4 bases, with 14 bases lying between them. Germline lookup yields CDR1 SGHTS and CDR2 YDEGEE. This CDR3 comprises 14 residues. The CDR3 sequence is CASSSDITAYGYTF. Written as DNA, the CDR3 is TGTGCCAGCAGCAGTGACATAACGGCCTATGGCTACACCTTC.